This TCR beta chain was sequenced in a study of chemoradiotherapy in HPV16-positive cancers. Clones were sequenced by immunoSEQ multiplex PCR, and TCRdb holds only the in-frame ones, with some missing. The table has more than 10,000 clones, approximately 79% seen once. Details on this clone: Its antigen is as yet unknown.

V trimming: 1 base; J trimming: 8 bases; junction bases outside the gene matches: 11. The germline gives CDR1 LNHDA, CDR2 SQIVND (reference sequence). The CDR3 extends over 17 amino acids. The study, taken as a whole, reports: In HPV16-positive patients, HPV-responsive T-cell expansion tracked better recurrence-free survival. The functional HPV-specific definition rests on just a couple of HPV16-positive patients. Candidate HPV-specific clones and E7-related TCR motifs grew in tumor during treatment.

Repertoires were sampled repeatedly during chemoradiotherapy. The chain joins TRBV19 to TRBJ2-1; 10 bases agree with TRBD2. This sample was gathered from a patient who underwent chemoradiotherapy. The clonotype originates from a human donor with HPV-associated anogenital cancer. CDR3 sequence: CASSIVNLAGVGDEQFF. The CDR3 DNA sequence: TGTGCCAGTAGTATAGTAAATCTAGCGGGAGTAGGCGATGAGCAGTTCTTC.